Shown below are 20 T cell receptor beta chains from a single sample sequenced in a study of T cell repertoires in cytomegalovirus infection. Their antigen targets remain unknown. In TCRdb, the reads were re-called with MiXCR into one record per CDR3 protein. Of just under 500,000 distinct CDR3 sequences listed, 30% to 40% are singletons. The starting material was cultured PBMCs, obtained from culture after CMV antigen stimulation. The receptor set was obtained from a human donor in good health (CMV status not recorded). Some clones in this sample may be carry-over from other donors' samples.

This clonotype has a handful of counts. The rearrangement links TRBV19 to TRBJ2-1, with D possibly being TRBD2 (6 bases). CDR3 length equals 14 residues. Trimming left V 7 bases short and J 5 bases short, with 15 bases between. CDR1 and CDR2 from the germline V gene are LNHDA and SQIVND (reference sequence). The CDR3 DNA sequence: TGTGCCAGTACCCCCAGGGCGGGGAACAATGAGCAGTTCTTC. Translated: CASTPRAGNNEQFF.

This clonotype was seen many times. V usage is TRBV7-2 and J usage is TRBJ1-6, with unresolved D. The V and J ends lost 5 bases and 9 bases respectively, with 23 bases between them. Germline V lookup: CDR1 SGHTA, CDR2 FQGNSA. The CDR3 is 17 amino acids. The CDR3: CASSHSWAISNLSPLHF. CDR3 sequence (DNA): TGTGCCAGCAGCCACTCATGGGCCATTTCGAACCTTTCACCCCTCCACTTT.

V usage is TRBV30 and J usage is TRBJ2-1, with 7 bases lining up with TRBD2. CDR1 and CDR2 from the germline V gene are GTSNPN and SVGIG (reference sequence). The CDR3 is made up of 13 amino acids. With V trimmed by 8 bases and J by 4 bases, 8 bases remained unmatched. CDR3 in amino acids: CAQSGKNYNEQFF. In DNA form, the CDR3 reads TGTGCCCAAAGCGGGAAAAATTACAATGAGCAGTTCTTC.

This chain uses TRBV7-8 with TRBJ2-3, with TRBD1 identical over 8 bases. V was pared by 4 bases and J by 1 base, with 4 bases of the junction left unmatched. From germline, CDR1 is SGHVS and CDR2 FQNEAQ. The CDR3 is 15 amino acids. CDR3 nucleotide sequence: TGTGCCAGCAGCTCCCTGGGACAGGGCACAGATACGCAGTATTTT. Encoded protein: CASSSLGQGTDTQYF.

The sample holds a few counts of this clonotype. For the CDR3, the DNA is TGTGCCAGCAGCTTACCTATTCAGGGGGCGGTGGCTAATGAAAAACTGTTTTTT. It encodes CASSLPIQGAVANEKLFF. The genes are TRBV11-2 and TRBJ1-4; 8 bases fit TRBD1. The CDR3 totals 18 residues. The V segment lost 2 bases and the J segment 3 bases; nucleotides outside the gene matches: 11. Germline loops: CDR1 SGHAT, CDR2 FQNNGV. The full variable domain, with the rest looked up from reference TRBV11-2 and TRBJ1-4, is EAGVAQSPRYKIIEKRQSVAFWCNPISGHATLYWYQQILGQGPKLLIQFQNNGVVDDSQLPKDRFSAERLKGVDSTLKIQPAKLEDSAVYLCASSLPIQGAVANEKLFFGSGTQLSVL.

This clonotype turned up a few times. The V call is TRBV19, the J call TRBJ2-1, with D perhaps TRBD2 (6 bases). The CDR3 loop spans 17 amino acids. With 0 bases removed from V and 2 bases from J, the gap between germline ends came to 14 bases. Looked up from germline, CDR1 is LNHDA and CDR2 is SQIVND (reference sequence). The CDR3, as DNA: TGTGCCAGTAGTATAGATCGAGGGACTCCGACCTACAATGAGCAGTTCTTC. It is translated as CASSIDRGTPTYNEQFF.

The table lists this clonotype with a few counts. J is TRBJ1-2 and V is TRBV6-5, with D maybe TRBD1 (5 bases). The CDR3 is 15 amino acids. V shed 7 bases and J shed 2 bases, with 17 bases lying between them. Germline assignment: CDR1 MNHEY and CDR2 SVGAGI. The CDR3 sequence: CASTPTIRENYGYTF. The CDR3 bases are TGTGCCAGCACCCCGACGATCAGGGAGAACTATGGCTACACCTTC.

The chain carries TRBV6-5 and TRBJ1-3; D may be TRBD1 (6 bases). CDR1 is MNHEY and CDR2 is SVGAGI in the germline V gene. Trimming stripped 2 bases from V and 2 bases from J, with 7 bases between. This CDR3 has 14 residues. The CDR3: CASSYGTTGNTIYF. In DNA, the CDR3 is TGTGCCAGCAGTTACGGGACAACTGGAAACACCATATATTTT.

This clonotype has a count of ten or more. V usage is TRBV6-2 or TRBV6-3 and J usage is TRBJ1-5; maybe TRBD1 (5 bases). Germline CDR1 is MNHEY and CDR2 is SVGEGT. The CDR3 consists of 14 residues. V was pared by 0 bases and J by 6 bases, with 9 bases between. CDR3 nucleotides: TGTGCCAGCAGTTACTCGCAGGGTACTCAGCCCCAGCATTTT. This codes for CASSYSQGTQPQHF.

In its sample, this clonotype was seen a few times. The chain links TRBV7-6 to TRBJ1-3; D ambiguous. The CDR3 spans 16 residues. Germline V lookup: CDR1 SGHVS, CDR2 FNYEAQ. Between the trimmed V and J ends, which lost 2 bases and 0 bases, there was a span of 11 bases. Written as DNA, the CDR3 is TGTGCCAGCAGCTTATTTGGGCGGCTCTCTGGAAACACCATATATTTT. Translated: CASSLFGRLSGNTIYF.

This clonotype was counted at least ten times. The J gene is TRBJ1-1, the V gene TRBV7-2; D uncertain. Trimming removed 1 base at V and 7 bases at J, with 10 bases between. The CDR3 length is 13 residues. Germline assignment: CDR1 SGHTA and CDR2 FQGNSA. The chain's CDR3 is CASSLVGRIEAFF. The DNA for the CDR3 is TGTGCCAGCAGCTTAGTCGGGAGGATTGAAGCTTTCTTT. Variable domain in full (rest from reference TRBV7-2 and TRBJ1-1): GAGVSQSPSNKVTEKGKDVELRCDPISGHTALYWYRQSLGQGLEFLIYFQGNSAPDKSGLPSDRFSAERTGGSVSTLTIQRTQQEDSAVYLCASSLVGRIEAFFGQGTRLTVV.

The sample holds many counts of this clonotype. The chain has TRBV11-2 and TRBJ1-2, with D perhaps TRBD1 (6 bases). The V gene lost 6 bases and the J gene lost 4 bases, with 12 bases spanning the gap. The CDR3 runs to 13 residues. Germline assignment: CDR1 SGHAT and CDR2 FQNNGV. CDR3 loop: CASSQDSFYGYTF. CDR3 bases: TGTGCCAGCAGTCAGGACAGCTTCTATGGCTACACCTTC.

This clonotype has a handful of counts. The J gene is TRBJ1-1, the V gene TRBV20-1; the D is unclear. The germline V and J ends were trimmed by 3 bases and 4 bases, with 15 bases remaining between them. Germline CDR1 reads DFQATT; CDR2 reads SNEGSKA (reference sequence). The CDR3 has 14 amino acids. The CDR3 nucleotides are TGCAGTGCTAGTAACAGTGCCGTGGGCACTGAAGCTTTCTTT. Translated: CSASNSAVGTEAFF.

This clonotype was picked up a small number of times. The V gene is TRBV7-8, the J gene TRBJ1-1; maybe TRBD1 (6 bases). The CDR3 runs to 15 residues. Between the trimmed V and J ends, which lost 1 base and 2 bases, there was a span of 11 bases. From germline, CDR1 is SGHVS and CDR2 FQNEAQ. The CDR3 spells CASSLGAGTNTEAFF. CDR3 coding DNA: TGTGCCAGCAGCTTAGGCGCAGGGACAAACACTGAAGCTTTCTTT. Complete variable domain (other parts from reference TRBV7-8 and TRBJ1-1): GAGVSQSPRYKVAKRGQDVALRCDPISGHVSLFWYQQALGQGPEFLTYFQNEAQLDKSGLPSDRFFAERPEGSVSTLKIQRTQQEDSAVYLCASSLGAGTNTEAFFGQGTRLTVV.

This clonotype came up a few times. J is TRBJ1-6 and V is TRBV7-3, with D uncertain. The V and J ends lost 2 bases and 10 bases respectively, with 6 bases between them. The CDR3 sequence is 12 residues long. Germline V gene sequence: CDR1 SGHTA, CDR2 FQGTGA. Written as DNA, the CDR3 is TGTGCCAGCAGCTTAGGTGAATCACCCCTCCACTTT. It encodes CASSLGESPLHF.

This clonotype appeared many times. The V call is TRBV7-8, the J call TRBJ2-7; 11 bases are a match to TRBD2. Germline assignment: CDR1 SGHVS and CDR2 FQNEAQ. The CDR3 runs 15 residues. J lost 1 base, V lost 3 bases, and 2 bases had no gene match. CDR3 protein: CASSLRLAGSYEQYV. The CDR3 coding sequence is TGTGCCAGCAGCTTGCGACTAGCGGGGTCCTACGAGCAGTACGTC.

The chain links TRBV6-1 to TRBJ1-2, with 10 bases fitting TRBD1. The length of the CDR3 is 13 residues. Germline CDR1 and CDR2: MNHNS and SASEGT. V lost 6 bases, J lost 8 bases, and 6 bases stayed unmatched. The CDR3 sequence: CASSQTGGEGYTF. CDR3 in DNA: TGTGCCAGCAGCCAGACAGGGGGCGAGGGCTACACCTTC.

Only a few counts were recorded for this clonotype. The CDR3 region has the DNA TGTGCCAGCACCCCGGGCGGGTCAGGAGAGACCCAGTACTTC. This translates into CASTPGGSGETQYF. V gene TRBV11-3 combines with J gene TRBJ2-5, with D possibly being TRBD2 (5 bases). CDR1 SGHNT and CDR2 YENEEA come from the germline V gene. CDR3 size: 14 residues. Trimming shortened V by 7 bases and J by 4 bases, and 16 bases separated the two germline ends. Filled out from reference TRBV11-3 and TRBJ2-5, the complete variable domain reads EAGVVQSPRYKIIEKKQPVAFWCNPISGHNTLYWYLQNLGQGPELLIRYENEEAVDDSQLPKDRFSAERLKGVDSTLKIQPAELGDSAVYLCASTPGGSGETQYFGPGTRLLVL.

This clonotype was detected only a few times. V is TRBV12-5 and J is TRBJ2-1, with 11 bases identical to TRBD2. This CDR3 comprises 15 residues. Trimming cost V 3 bases and J 7 bases; bases outside gene matches: 5. Germline assignment: CDR1 LGHNT and CDR2 FRNRAP. CDR3 sequence reads: CASGLGASGRNEQFF. The CDR3 nucleotides are TGTGCTAGTGGTTTAGGGGCTAGCGGGAGGAATGAGCAGTTCTTC.

The chain couples TRBV15 to TRBJ1-1, with 7 bases fitting TRBD1. Germline V CDR1 and CDR2: LNHNV, YYDKDF (reference sequence). The CDR3 spans 15 residues. J gave up 3 bases and V 1 base, and 5 bases lay outside the gene matches. CDR3 nucleotides: TGTGCCACCAGCAGAGGACAGGGCCGGCACACTGAAGCTTTCTTT. Translation: CATSRGQGRHTEAFF.